This T cell receptor (beta chain) is drawn from a study of PD-1 blockade in classical Hodgkin lymphoma. In germline, CDR1 is MDHEN, CDR2 SYDVKM. The CDR3 extends over 13 amino acids. V shed 5 bases and J shed 2 bases, with 7 bases lying between them. Clones were sequenced by immunoSEQ multiplex PCR, and TCRdb holds only the in-frame ones, with some missing. The sample has some 45,000 clones, roughly 90% seen once. This clone was recorded a few times. All trial patients relapsed after autologous stem cell transplantation. Complete response, partial response or progressive disease constituted the best response categories observed.

The receptor was derived from a human donor with classical Hodgkin lymphoma. The gene calls are TRBV28 and TRBJ1-3; D is undetermined. Material: peripheral blood mononuclear cells (PBMCs), obtained at baseline. CDR3 coding DNA: TGTGCCAGCAGTCTAACTCCTGGAAACACCATATATTTT. Its translation is CASSLTPGNTIYF.